The sequence of this T cell receptor beta chain was determined in a study of patients and donors after allogeneic stem cell transplantation. TCRdb re-called the RT-PCR reads with MiXCR, one entry per CDR3 protein. The sample includes fewer than 250,000 distinct CDR3 sequences, 13% to 15% of them seen just once. This clonotype was observed many times. This CDR3 has 14 amino acids. The V gene's germline CDR1 is SNHLY and CDR2 FYNNEI. V lost 7 bases to trimming and J lost 6 bases; unmatched junction nucleotides: 10. The J gene is TRBJ1-2, the V gene TRBV2, with 8 bases aligning to TRBD1. The clonotype originates from a human donor who was either an allogeneic HSCT recipient or a stem cell or donor lymphocyte infusion donor (not recorded which). It is not recorded whose cells these are; they may come from a transplant donor. The sequenced sample was blood, either unsorted or a sorted T cell fraction (not recorded which). CDR3 protein: CASTLVRTGNGYTF. The DNA of the CDR3 is TGTGCCAGCACGCTTGTCAGGACAGGGAATGGCTACACCTTC.